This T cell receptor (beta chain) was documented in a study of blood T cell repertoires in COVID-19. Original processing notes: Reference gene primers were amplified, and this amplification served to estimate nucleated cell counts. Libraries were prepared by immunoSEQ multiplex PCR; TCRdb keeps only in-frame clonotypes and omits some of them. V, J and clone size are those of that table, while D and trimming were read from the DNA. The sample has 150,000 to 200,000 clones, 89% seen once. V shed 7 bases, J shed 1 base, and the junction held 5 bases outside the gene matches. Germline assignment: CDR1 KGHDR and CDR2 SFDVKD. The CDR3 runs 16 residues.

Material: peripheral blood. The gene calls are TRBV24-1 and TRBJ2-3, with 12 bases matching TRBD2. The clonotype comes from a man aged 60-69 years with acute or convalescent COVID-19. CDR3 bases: TGTGCCACCAGCGACGGACTAGCGGGACGCACAGATACGCAGTATTTT. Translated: CATSDGLAGRTDTQYF.